The 13 T cell receptor beta chains below all came from one sample that was sequenced in a study of chemoradiotherapy in HPV16-positive cancers. The repertoire was sequenced with immunoSEQ multiplex PCR; TCRdb's copy has only in-frame clones and lacks some. The sample lists about 20,000 clones, around 87% occurring once. The material was blood, obtained from a patient who underwent chemoradiotherapy. The origin of the receptors is a human donor with HPV-associated anogenital cancer.

The chain is built from TRBV19 and TRBJ2-3; 11 positions match TRBD2. With 3 bases clipped from V and 5 bases from J, the junction kept 7 bases outside the gene matches. The germline V gene has CDR1 LNHDA and CDR2 SQIVND (reference sequence). The CDR3 spans 16 residues. CDR3 in DNA: TGTGCCAGTAGTATGATTTCAGGACTAGCGGGAGATACGCAGTATTTT. Its translation is CASSMISGLAGDTQYF.

This chain uses TRBV27 with TRBJ1-2; 7 bases line up with TRBD1. Losses at the gene ends were 3 bases for V and 3 bases for J; bases not matched to a gene: 4. The CDR3 sequence is 14 residues long. The germline CDR1 and CDR2 sequences are MNHEY and SMNVEV (reference sequence). CDR3 sequence (DNA): TGTGCCAGCAGTTTTCGTGACAGGGACTATGGCTACACCTTC. Translating gives CASSFRDRDYGYTF.

This clone is medium-sized (0.01 to 0.1%) within its sample. V gene TRBV5-1 combines with J gene TRBJ1-5; the match to TRBD1 covers 7 bases. The CDR3 extends over 15 amino acids. Germline lookup yields CDR1 SGHRS and CDR2 YFSETQ. Trimming took 0 bases from V and 6 from J; bases not matched to a gene: 6. This chain's CDR3 is CASSLEGGAGQPQHF. In DNA, the CDR3 is TGCGCCAGCAGCTTGGAAGGGGGCGCCGGTCAGCCCCAGCATTTT.

This rearrangement joins TRBV5-4 to TRBJ2-7; the match to TRBD1 covers 10 bases. The trim removed 0 bases at V and 2 bases at J, leaving 2 bases unmatched. Germline V lookup: CDR1 SGHNT, CDR2 YYREEE (reference sequence). The CDR3 contains 15 residues. For the CDR3, the DNA is TGTGCCAGCAGCTTGGGGGGACAGGGGACCTACGAGCAGTACTTC. Its protein product is CASSLGGQGTYEQYF.

The rearrangement links TRBV19 to TRBJ2-1; 8 nucleotides agree with TRBD2. From germline, CDR1 is LNHDA and CDR2 SQIVND (reference sequence). After removal of 3 bases from V and 8 bases from J, the junction contained 9 bases not matched to a gene. The CDR3 consists of 15 residues. The CDR3 sequence is CASSIPAGVYDEQFF. The CDR3 region has the DNA TGTGCCAGTAGTATTCCAGCGGGAGTGTATGATGAGCAGTTCTTC.

The J gene is TRBJ2-1, the V gene TRBV13, with 10 positions matching TRBD2. The CDR3 contains 15 residues. Germline trimming cut 2 bases from V and 9 bases from J; bases unmatched to any gene: 7. The germline V gene has CDR1 PRHDT and CDR2 FYEKMQ (reference sequence). The CDR3 nucleotides are TGTGCCAGCAGCTTAAAGCCTAGCGGGAGTGTTGAGCAGTTCTTC. Residues: CASSLKPSGSVEQFF.

V is TRBV6-5 and J is TRBJ2-7, with D unclear. Trimming pared 11 bases from V and 3 bases from J, leaving 14 bases between. The CDR3 totals 12 residues. Germline V gives CDR1 MNHEY, CDR2 SVGAGI. The CDR3, as DNA: TGTGCCGCTTCCAGTTTGGGCTACGAGCAGTACTTC. This sequence encodes CAASSLGYEQYF.

The V call is TRBV7-2, the J call TRBJ2-3, with D hard to call. V lost 5 bases to trimming and J lost 1 base, with 13 bases between them. Germline loops: CDR1 SGHTA, CDR2 FQGNSA. This CDR3 spans 15 amino acids. The CDR3 region has the DNA TGTGCCAGCAGCCGCAGCGACGCCCGCACAGATACGCAGTATTTT. Amino acids: CASSRSDARTDTQYF. Looking up the rest from reference TRBV7-2 and TRBJ2-3 gives the full variable domain: GAGVSQSPSNKVTEKGKDVELRCDPISGHTALYWYRQSLGQGLEFLIYFQGNSAPDKSGLPSDRFSAERTGGSVSTLTIQRTQQEDSAVYLCASSRSDARTDTQYFGPGTRLTVL.

The chain has TRBV7-9 and TRBJ1-4; D is undetermined. Looked up from germline, CDR1 is SEHNR and CDR2 is FQNEAQ (reference sequence). The V gene lost 5 bases and the J gene lost 5 bases, with 18 bases spanning the gap. The CDR3 contains 16 residues. The CDR3 protein is CASSLRPAGSNEKLFF. The CDR3 DNA reads as TGTGCCAGCAGCCTCAGGCCCGCCGGGTCAAATGAAAAACTGTTTTTT.

The chain has TRBV5-6 and TRBJ2-5, with D tentatively TRBD2 (7 bases). Trimming pared 4 bases from V and 5 bases from J, leaving 18 bases between. The CDR3 covers 15 residues. Germline lookup yields CDR1 SGHDT and CDR2 YYEEEE. The CDR3 is CASSGPGGPRETQYF. The DNA of the CDR3 is TGTGCCAGCAGCGGTCCCGGGGGGCCCCGGGAGACCCAGTACTTC.

The chain joins TRBV18 to TRBJ2-7; TRBD2 aligns across 10 bases. V was clipped by 3 bases and J by 4 bases; unmatched bases: 18. CDR1 KGHSH and CDR2 LQKENI come from the germline V gene. This CDR3 is built from 19 residues. The chain's CDR3 is CASSPDSRGGTSGVYEQYF. The CDR3 region has the DNA TGTGCCAGCTCACCCGACTCTAGAGGGGGAACTAGCGGGGTTTACGAGCAGTACTTC.

The V and J genes are TRBV6-6 and TRBJ1-1, with D possibly matching TRBD1 (5 bases). Germline V lookup: CDR1 MNHNY, CDR2 SVGAGI (reference sequence). Trimming stripped 0 bases from V and 4 bases from J, with 6 bases between. The CDR3 consists of 13 residues. CDR3 bases: TGTGCCAGCAGTTACTCGGGGGGCACTGAAGCTTTCTTT. It translates to CASSYSGGTEAFF.

The rearrangement links TRBV18 to TRBJ2-3; TRBD1 matches 8 bases. Germline V gives CDR1 KGHSH, CDR2 LQKENI. There are 15 residues in the CDR3. The trim removed 6 bases at V and 1 base at J, leaving 6 bases unmatched. DNA of the CDR3: TGTGCCAGCTCGTCACGGACAGGGCGCACAGATACGCAGTATTTT. This codes for CASSSRTGRTDTQYF.